Shown below are 24 T cell receptor beta chains from a single sample sequenced in a study of CD8+CD57+ T cells in acquired aplastic anemia. TCR beta VDJ and CDR3 profiling used genomic DNA as template. TCRdb reprocessed the reads with MiXCR, giving one entry per CDR3 protein. The sample comprises roughly 200,000 distinct CDR3 sequences, more than 60% of which are singletons, and 40% to 50% rests with the top ten. By flow cytometry, patients selected for sequencing had shown an expansion of CD8+CD57+ cells. The specimen sequenced was sorted CD4+, CD8+, or CD8+CD57+ T cells (not recorded which) from PBMCs. The source of these receptors is a human donor with aplastic anemia.

In its sample, this clonotype was seen once. The chain employs TRBV7-2 and TRBJ2-3; 11 bases line up with TRBD2. Germline values: CDR1 SGHTA, CDR2 FQGNSA. V was pared by 2 bases and J by 3 bases, with 4 bases of the junction left unmatched. The CDR3 extends over 16 amino acids. CDR3 region: CASSLRLAGITDTQYF. The CDR3 coding sequence is TGTGCCAGCAGCTTAAGACTAGCGGGGATAACAGATACGCAGTATTTT.

This clonotype was observed a few times. The chain recombines TRBV24-1 with TRBJ2-3; unclear D gene. The germline CDR1 and CDR2 sequences are KGHDR and SFDVKD. The CDR3 has 13 residues. The V end was cut by 5 bases, the J end by 4 bases, with 9 bases between. The CDR3 DNA sequence: TGTGCCACCAGTGGCGCTAGGGCAGATACGCAGTATTTT. Translated: CATSGARADTQYF.

Notes on this clonotype: This clone may be a read error of a much larger clone one base away. V is TRBV5-1 and J is TRBJ2-7; D is unclear. Germline loops: CDR1 SGHRS, CDR2 YFSETQ. Deletions cut 3 bases from V and 2 bases from J, with 12 bases between. The CDR3 has 14 amino acids. The CDR3 reads CASSWPEITYEQYF. CDR3 DNA sequence: TGCGCCAGCAGCTGGCCCGAGATTACCTACGAGCAGTACTTC.

CDR3 loop: CASSFGRTVQETQYF. In DNA, the CDR3 is TGTGCCAGCAGCTTCGGTCGGACAGTACAAGAGACCCAGTACTTC. The chain combines TRBV7-6 with TRBJ2-5, with a possible D match to TRBD1 (6 bases). Germline V gene sequence: CDR1 SGHVS, CDR2 FNYEAQ. The CDR3 runs to 15 residues. V lost 3 bases to trimming and J lost 2 bases, with 13 bases between them.

In this sample, this clonotype turned up a few times. The chain combines TRBV2 with TRBJ2-6; TRBD2 matches 8 bases. In germline, CDR1 is SNHLY, CDR2 FYNNEI. V shed 7 bases and J 2 bases; nucleotides not matched to a gene: 4. The CDR3 has 15 residues. CDR3 sequence reads: CASTMRGAGANVLTF. For the CDR3, the DNA is TGTGCCAGCACTATGCGGGGGGCTGGGGCCAACGTCCTGACTTTC.

DNA of the CDR3: TGTGCCAGCAGCTTATCAAGACTCAACACTGAAGCTTTCTTT. It yields the protein CASSLSRLNTEAFF. The chain recombines TRBV11-3 with TRBJ1-1; D remains unclear. The CDR3 length is 14 residues. V lost 2 bases and J lost 2, with 9 bases in between. Germline assignment: CDR1 SGHNT and CDR2 YENEEA.

This clonotype came up many times. This chain connects TRBV7-9 to TRBJ1-3, with 10 nucleotides matching TRBD1. The ends lost 5 bases at V and 5 bases at J; junction bases unmatched: 9. Germline values: CDR1 SEHNR, CDR2 FQNEAQ (reference sequence). The CDR3 contains 16 residues. CDR3 nucleotides: TGTGCCAGCAGCGCCCGACAGGGGGCATTGAGAAACACCATATATTTT. Protein sequence: CASSARQGALRNTIYF.

In its sample, this clonotype was seen many times. The chain couples TRBV9 to TRBJ1-1; possibly TRBD1 for D (6 bases). Trimming removed 0 bases from V and 0 bases from J, with 6 bases in between. The CDR3 is 14 amino acids. Germline CDR1 is SGDLS and CDR2 is YYNGEE. The CDR3 sequence is CASSVGDMNTEAFF. The DNA for the CDR3 is TGTGCCAGCAGCGTAGGGGACATGAACACTGAAGCTTTCTTT.

This clonotype was observed at least ten times. The chain carries TRBV29-1 and TRBJ2-1; tentatively, D is TRBD1 (6 bases). V lost 1 base to trimming and J lost 6 bases, with 16 bases between them. Germline assignment: CDR1 SQVTM and CDR2 ANQGSEA. This CDR3 region has 15 residues. The CDR3 sequence: CSVEGGQTATNEQFF. Written as DNA, the CDR3 is TGCAGCGTTGAAGGGGGACAAACGGCTACCAATGAGCAGTTCTTC.

This clonotype has a single count. The chain is built from TRBV7-8 and TRBJ2-5, with 8 bases lining up with TRBD2. The ends lost 5 bases at V and 5 bases at J; junction bases unmatched: 13. This CDR3 is 16 amino acids long. Germline V CDR1 and CDR2: SGHVS, FQNEAQ. The CDR3 coding sequence is TGTGCCAGCAGCCGGTCCCGTAGCGGGATGTGGGAGACCCAGTACTTC. It encodes CASSRSRSGMWETQYF.

The CDR3 nucleotides read TGCAGCGTTGGTTGGGACTACTACCTTGAAGCTTTCTTT. It codes for CSVGWDYYLEAFF. The rearrangement links TRBV29-1 to TRBJ1-1; tentative D call: TRBD1 (5 bases). Between the trimmed V and J ends, which lost 4 bases and 7 bases, there was a span of 16 bases. CDR1 SQVTM and CDR2 ANQGSEA come from the germline V gene. The CDR3 runs to 13 residues.

The genes are TRBV2 and TRBJ2-7, with D tentatively TRBD1 (5 bases). The CDR3 length is 13 residues. The V gene lost 3 bases and the J gene lost 4 bases, with 10 bases spanning the gap. Germline lookup yields CDR1 SNHLY and CDR2 FYNNEI. CDR3 amino acids: CASSEGPMYEQYF. The DNA of the CDR3 is TGTGCCAGCAGTGAGGGGCCCATGTACGAGCAGTACTTC.

This clonotype was seen at least ten times. In nucleotides, the CDR3 is TGCGCCAGCAGCCAAGACCCCCCGGCAGATACGCAGTATTTT. This codes for CASSQDPPADTQYF. The chain carries TRBV4-1 and TRBJ2-3, with unresolved D. Deletions cut 0 bases from V and 4 bases from J, with 8 bases between. CDR3 size: 14 residues. Germline V gene sequence: CDR1 MGHRA, CDR2 YSYEKL.

This clonotype was detected ten times or more. This chain uses TRBV19 with TRBJ1-2; unclear D gene. Looked up from germline, CDR1 is LNHDA and CDR2 is SQIVND (reference sequence). Trimming left V 4 bases short and J 6 bases short, with 6 bases between. The CDR3 is made up of 11 amino acids. CDR3 region: CASSTRNGYTF. The DNA for the CDR3 is TGTGCCAGTAGTACGAGGAATGGCTACACCTTC.

V and J are TRBV9 and TRBJ2-1; unclear D gene. The CDR3 covers 12 residues. Trimming stripped 4 bases from V and 6 bases from J, with 8 bases between. CDR1 SGDLS and CDR2 YYNGEE come from the germline V gene. This chain's CDR3 is CASSQQSNEQFF. The DNA of the CDR3 is TGTGCCAGCAGCCAACAGTCCAATGAGCAGTTCTTC. The full variable domain, with the rest looked up from reference TRBV9 and TRBJ2-1, is DSGVTQTPKHLITATGQRVTLRCSPRSGDLSVYWYQQSLDQGLQFLIQYYNGEERAKGNILERFSAQQFPDLHSELNLSSLELGDSALYFCASSQQSNEQFFGPGTRLTVL.

This clonotype has just a few counts. This sequence joins TRBV7-2 and TRBJ2-7; the match to TRBD2 covers 9 bases. The CDR3 consists of 15 residues. Trimming removed 10 bases from V and 4 bases from J; junction bases left unmatched: 14. Germline V gene sequence: CDR1 SGHTA, CDR2 FQGNSA. The CDR3 reads CATSDTTSGSYEQYF. CDR3 DNA: TGTGCCACCAGTGACACAACTAGCGGGTCTTACGAGCAGTACTTC.

This clonotype occurred once. This chain uses TRBV19 with TRBJ1-6; D perhaps matches TRBD1 (5 bases). Germline values: CDR1 LNHDA, CDR2 SQIVND (reference sequence). CDR3 length: 16 amino acids. Deletions cut 3 bases from V and 6 bases from J, with 15 bases between. The CDR3 spells CASSIIIGGGNSPLHF. CDR3 sequence (DNA): TGTGCCAGTAGTATCATCATCGGGGGGGGTAATTCACCCCTCCACTTT.

A single count supports this clonotype. The CDR3 DNA is TGTGCCAGCAGCCAGCCTGGGGATGGTATCACAGATACGCAGTATTTT. This sequence encodes CASSQPGDGITDTQYF. The chain uses TRBV12-3 or TRBV12-4 and TRBJ2-3, with D unclear. V lost 6 bases to trimming and J lost 2 bases, with 18 bases between them. The CDR3 contains 16 residues.

This clonotype was recorded a few times. CDR3 residues: CASSPPLGGYTF. The CDR3 region has the DNA TGTGCCAGCAGCCCACCGCTCGGCGGCTACACCTTC. The chain is built from TRBV7-9 and TRBJ1-2; D is ambiguous. Germline V gives CDR1 SEHNR, CDR2 FQNEAQ (reference sequence). V lost 5 bases, J lost 8 bases, and 12 bases lay in between. The CDR3 covers 12 residues.

Many counts were recorded for this clonotype. This chain links TRBV5-1 with TRBJ1-2; no definite D call. The CDR3 totals 15 residues. Trimming left V 0 bases short and J 2 bases short, with 11 bases between. Germline-derived CDR1 and CDR2 are SGHRS and YFSETQ. The CDR3 loop reads CASSLDETVNYGYTF. The CDR3 DNA is TGCGCCAGCAGCTTGGACGAGACGGTGAACTATGGCTACACCTTC.

As concerns this clonotype: The DNA is omitted, as the CDR3 cannot be located on it reliably, and the CDR3 follows TCRdb's listing. The V call is TRBV9, the J call TRBJ1-6; the tabulated D call, TRBD1, remains unverified against the DNA. The CDR3 spans 15 residues, counting both ends. Germline values: CDR1 SGDLS, CDR2 YYNGEE. CDR3 sequence: CASSQDSAPGSSLHF.

The rearrangement joins TRBV12-3 or TRBV12-4 to TRBJ2-7; D gene uncertain. The CDR3 covers 15 residues. V was cut by 4 bases and J by 0 bases, with 13 bases left in between. The CDR3 loop reads CASSSDRRSSYEQYF. The CDR3 DNA reads TGTGCCAGCAGTTCGGACCGACGGAGCTCCTACGAGCAGTACTTC.

This clonotype was counted many times. This sequence joins TRBV27 and TRBJ2-5; 14 nucleotides line up with TRBD2. Germline V gene sequence: CDR1 MNHEY, CDR2 SMNVEV (reference sequence). The CDR3 spans 16 residues. With V trimmed by 5 bases and J by 7 bases, 9 bases remained unmatched. This chain's CDR3 is CASSPGLAGGRGTQYF. CDR3 sequence (DNA): TGTGCCAGCAGTCCAGGACTAGCGGGGGGTAGGGGGACCCAGTACTTC.

V is TRBV24-1 and J is TRBJ2-7; D might be TRBD1 (5 bases). The germline V and J ends were trimmed by 2 bases and 3 bases, with 16 bases remaining between them. Germline CDR1 is KGHDR and CDR2 is SFDVKD. The CDR3 covers 16 residues. CDR3 residues: CATSDSLSRGNYEQYF. The CDR3 DNA follows: TGTGCCACCAGTGATTCGCTAAGTAGGGGCAACTACGAGCAGTACTTC.